In its sample, the clone carrying this T cell receptor (beta chain) was seen many times. Its target is unknown. The ends were cut back, 0 bases at V and 0 bases at J, with 9 bases in the middle. The CDR3 has 16 residues. Per the germline V gene, CDR1 is SGHVS and CDR2 is FQNEAQ. MiXCR was run by TCRdb on the 5' RACE reads, yielding one entry per CDR3 protein. The table shows fewer than 100,000 distinct CDR3 sequences, with 5.5% to 7.5% occurring only once. The data derive from a study of early T cells in non-severe SARS-CoV-2 infection. Study observations and caveats: VDJdb matching skewed toward anti-spike CD8 responses, missing private and CD4 specificities.

What was sequenced was whole blood. The chain recombines TRBV7-8 with TRBJ1-5; no clear D. The sequence was collected from an adult who was a healthcare worker with PCR-confirmed SARS-CoV-2 infection or an uninfected control (not recorded which). The CDR3 spells CASSLARRTSNQPQHF. CDR3 sequence (DNA): TGTGCCAGCAGCTTAGCGCGGAGGACTAGCAATCAGCCCCAGCATTTT.